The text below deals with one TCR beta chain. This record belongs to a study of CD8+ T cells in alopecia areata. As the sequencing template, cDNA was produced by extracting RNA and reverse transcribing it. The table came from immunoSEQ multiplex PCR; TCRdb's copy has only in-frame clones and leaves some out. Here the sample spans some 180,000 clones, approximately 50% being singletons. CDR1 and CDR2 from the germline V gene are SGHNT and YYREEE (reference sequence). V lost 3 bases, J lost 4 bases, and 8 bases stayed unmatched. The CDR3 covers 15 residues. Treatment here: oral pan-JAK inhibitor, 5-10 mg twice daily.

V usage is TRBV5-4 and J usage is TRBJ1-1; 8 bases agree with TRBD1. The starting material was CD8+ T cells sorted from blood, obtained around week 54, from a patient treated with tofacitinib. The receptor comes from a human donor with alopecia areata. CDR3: CASSSLTGVGTEAFF. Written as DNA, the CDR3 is TGTGCCAGCAGCTCACTGACAGGGGTTGGCACTGAAGCTTTCTTT.